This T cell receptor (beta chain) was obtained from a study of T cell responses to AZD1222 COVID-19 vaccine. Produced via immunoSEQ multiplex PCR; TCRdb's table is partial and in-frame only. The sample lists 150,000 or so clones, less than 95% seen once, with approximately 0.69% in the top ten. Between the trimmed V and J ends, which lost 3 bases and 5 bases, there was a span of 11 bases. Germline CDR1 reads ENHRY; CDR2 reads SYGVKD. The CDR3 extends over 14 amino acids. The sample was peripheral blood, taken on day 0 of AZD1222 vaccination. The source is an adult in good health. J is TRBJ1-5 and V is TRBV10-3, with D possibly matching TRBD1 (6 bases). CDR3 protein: CAISDPDRYQPQHF. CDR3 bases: TGTGCCATCAGTGATCCCGACAGGTATCAGCCCCAGCATTTT.